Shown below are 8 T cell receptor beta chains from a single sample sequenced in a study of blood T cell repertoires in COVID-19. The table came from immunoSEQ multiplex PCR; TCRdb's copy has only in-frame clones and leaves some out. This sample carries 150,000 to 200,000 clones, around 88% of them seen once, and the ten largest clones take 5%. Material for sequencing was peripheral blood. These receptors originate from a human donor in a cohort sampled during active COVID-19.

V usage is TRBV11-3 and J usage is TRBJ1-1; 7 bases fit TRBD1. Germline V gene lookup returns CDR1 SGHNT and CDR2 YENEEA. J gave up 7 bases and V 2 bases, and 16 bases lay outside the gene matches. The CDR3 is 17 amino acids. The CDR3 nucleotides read TGTGCCAGCAGCTTAAGGGGGCGCGCCCTCCATGAAAGTGAAGCTTTCTTT. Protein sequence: CASSLRGRALHESEAFF.

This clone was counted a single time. CDR3 in amino acids: CASSPPGLAGGARETQYF. DNA for the CDR3: TGTGCCAGCAGTCCACCGGGACTAGCGGGGGGGGCCAGAGAGACCCAGTACTTC. This rearrangement joins TRBV6-2 or TRBV6-3 to TRBJ2-5; 16 bases are shared with TRBD2. The germline V gene has CDR1 MNHEY and CDR2 SVGEGT. The CDR3 loop spans 18 amino acids. V shed 5 bases, J shed 4 bases, and the junction held 10 bases outside the gene matches.

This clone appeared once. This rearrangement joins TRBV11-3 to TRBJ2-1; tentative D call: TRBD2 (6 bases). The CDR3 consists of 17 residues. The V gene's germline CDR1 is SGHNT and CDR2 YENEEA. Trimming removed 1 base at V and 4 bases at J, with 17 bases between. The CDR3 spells CASSLGPGTSLYNEQFF. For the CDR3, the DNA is TGTGCCAGCAGCTTAGGTCCCGGAACTAGCCTGTACAATGAGCAGTTCTTC.

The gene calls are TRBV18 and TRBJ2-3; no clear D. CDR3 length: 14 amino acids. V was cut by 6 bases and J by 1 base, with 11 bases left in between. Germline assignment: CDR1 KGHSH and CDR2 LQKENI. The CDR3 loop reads CASSAGSGTDTQYF. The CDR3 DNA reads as TGTGCCAGCTCCGCTGGCTCAGGCACAGATACGCAGTATTTT.

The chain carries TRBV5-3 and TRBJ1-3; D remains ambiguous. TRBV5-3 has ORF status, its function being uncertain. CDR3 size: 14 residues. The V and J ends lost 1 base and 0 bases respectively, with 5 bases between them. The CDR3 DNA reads TGTGCCAGAAGCTTGCGTCGCTCTGGAAACACCATATATTTT. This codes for CARSLRRSGNTIYF.

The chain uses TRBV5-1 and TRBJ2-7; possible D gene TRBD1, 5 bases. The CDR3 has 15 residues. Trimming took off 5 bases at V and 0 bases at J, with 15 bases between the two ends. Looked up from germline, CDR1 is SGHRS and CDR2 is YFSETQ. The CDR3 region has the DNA TGCGCCAGCAGTAGTGATAGGGGCTTCTCCTACGAGCAGTACTTC. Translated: CASSSDRGFSYEQYF. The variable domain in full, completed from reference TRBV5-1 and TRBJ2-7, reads KAGVTQTPRYLIKTRGQQVTLSCSPISGHRSVSWYQQTPGQGLQFLFEYFSETQRNKGNFPGRFSGRQFSNSRSEMNVSTLELGDSALYLCASSSDRGFSYEQYFGPGTRLTVT.

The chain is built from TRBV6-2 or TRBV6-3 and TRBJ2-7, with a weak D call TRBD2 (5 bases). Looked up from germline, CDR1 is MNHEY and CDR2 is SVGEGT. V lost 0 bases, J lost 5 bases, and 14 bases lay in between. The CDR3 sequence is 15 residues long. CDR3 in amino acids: CASSYSSHRGNEQYF. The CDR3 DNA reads TGTGCCAGCAGTTACTCGTCCCACCGGGGAAACGAGCAGTACTTC.

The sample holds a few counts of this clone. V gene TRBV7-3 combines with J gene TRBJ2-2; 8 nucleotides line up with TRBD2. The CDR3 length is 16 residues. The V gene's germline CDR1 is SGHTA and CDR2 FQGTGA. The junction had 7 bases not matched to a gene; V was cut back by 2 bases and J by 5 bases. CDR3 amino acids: CASSLRGAGVTGELFF. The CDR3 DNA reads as TGTGCCAGCAGCTTACGCGGAGCGGGAGTGACCGGGGAGCTGTTTTTT. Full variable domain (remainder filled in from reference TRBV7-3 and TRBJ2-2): GAGVSQTPSNKVTEKGKYVELRCDPISGHTALYWYRQSLGQGPEFLIYFQGTGAADDSGLPNDRFFAVRPEGSVSTLKIQRTERGDSAVYLCASSLRGAGVTGELFFGEGSRLTVL.